A selection of T cell receptor beta chains follows, all from one sample in a study of vaccination effects on CD4 cells after COVID-19. Clones were sequenced by immunoSEQ multiplex PCR, and TCRdb holds only the in-frame ones, with some missing. The data hold some 25,000 clones, with approximately 71% observed a single time. Antigen specificity for these receptors is unknown. The specimen was CD4+ T cells from PBMCs cultured with HCoV-OC43 spike peptides, collected before COVID-19 vaccination. The receptors originated from a human donor who received a COVID-19 vaccine. CDR3s include the opening cysteine and the closing phenylalanine or tryptophan. A D gene is named only where the DNA matches it firmly. Size is stated for part of the rows, as once, few or many counts, or as a class when the clone is expanded.

d_gene: .; j_gene: TRBJ2-7; abundance: .; v_gene: TRBV5-5; CDR3aa: CASSLGQVYEQYF; CDR3nt: TGTGCCAGCAGCTTGGGACAGGTCTACGAGCAGTACTTC
d_gene: .; j_gene: TRBJ1-3; abundance: few; v_gene: TRBV15; CDR3aa: CATSIDTPSGNTIYF; CDR3nt: TGTGCCACCAGCATCGACACACCTTCTGGAAACACCATATATTTT
d_gene: .; j_gene: TRBJ2-7; abundance: once; v_gene: TRBV28; CDR3aa: CASSFRPTRTYEQYF; CDR3nt: TGTGCCAGCAGTTTTCGGCCGACACGAACCTACGAGCAGTACTTC
d_gene: .; j_gene: TRBJ1-4; abundance: .; v_gene: TRBV28; CDR3aa: CASSFSLGANEKLFF; CDR3nt: TGTGCCAGCAGTTTTTCCCTCGGGGCCAATGAAAAACTGTTTTTT
d_gene: .; j_gene: TRBJ1-2; abundance: .; v_gene: TRBV15; CDR3aa: CATSRDGGGYTF; CDR3nt: TGTGCCACCAGCAGAGACGGTGGTGGCTACACCTTC
d_gene: TRBD1; j_gene: TRBJ2-7; abundance: .; v_gene: TRBV7-8; CDR3aa: CASSSAGGYEQYF; CDR3nt: TGTGCCAGCAGCTCCGCAGGGGGCTACGAGCAGTACTTC
d_gene: .; j_gene: TRBJ2-1; abundance: medium-sized; v_gene: TRBV11-3; CDR3aa: CASSLEQGSYNEQFF; CDR3nt: TGTGCCAGCAGCTTAGAACAGGGCTCCTACAATGAGCAGTTCTTC
d_gene: TRBD1; j_gene: TRBJ2-5; abundance: .; v_gene: TRBV11-3; CDR3aa: CASRSTGLREETQYF; CDR3nt: TGTGCCAGCAGGTCGACAGGGTTGCGTGAAGAGACCCAGTACTTC
d_gene: .; j_gene: TRBJ2-1; abundance: few; v_gene: TRBV7-2; CDR3aa: CASRVGLNEQFF; CDR3nt: TGTGCCAGCAGGGTAGGGCTCAATGAGCAGTTCTTC
d_gene: TRBD1; j_gene: TRBJ1-5; abundance: once; v_gene: TRBV27; CDR3aa: CASSQGAPGNQPQHF; CDR3nt: TGTGCCAGCAGTCAGGGGGCGCCGGGCAATCAGCCCCAGCATTTT
d_gene: .; j_gene: TRBJ1-3; abundance: .; v_gene: TRBV4-1; CDR3aa: CASSQDPRGGSGNTIYF; CDR3nt: TGCGCCAGCAGCCAAGATCCCCGTGGGGGGTCTGGAAACACCATATATTTT
d_gene: TRBD2; j_gene: TRBJ2-2; abundance: .; v_gene: TRBV7-9; CDR3aa: CASSFSGRATGELFF; CDR3nt: TGTGCCAGCAGCTTTAGCGGGAGGGCTACCGGGGAGCTGTTTTTT
d_gene: TRBD1; j_gene: TRBJ1-4; abundance: .; v_gene: TRBV6-4; CDR3aa: CASREQGASNEKLFF; CDR3nt: TGTGCCAGCAGAGAACAGGGGGCGTCTAATGAAAAACTGTTTTTT
d_gene: .; j_gene: TRBJ2-5; abundance: .; v_gene: TRBV19; CDR3aa: CASNGHLGETQYF; CDR3nt: TGTGCCAGTAATGGACATCTCGGAGAGACCCAGTACTTC
d_gene: .; j_gene: TRBJ2-7; abundance: .; v_gene: TRBV19; CDR3aa: CASSMGLPYEQYF; CDR3nt: TGTGCCAGTAGTATGGGTCTGCCCTACGAGCAGTACTTC
d_gene: .; j_gene: TRBJ2-5; abundance: .; v_gene: TRBV5-1; CDR3aa: CASSWSANSVGGETQYF; CDR3nt: TGCGCCAGCAGCTGGAGCGCGAACAGTGTAGGGGGAGAGACCCAGTACTTC
d_gene: .; j_gene: TRBJ2-7; abundance: .; v_gene: TRBV20-1; CDR3aa: CSASDIFSYEQYF; CDR3nt: TGCAGTGCTAGTGACATTTTCTCCTACGAGCAGTACTTC
d_gene: .; j_gene: TRBJ2-7; abundance: .; v_gene: TRBV7-2; CDR3aa: CASSASRDHYEQYF; CDR3nt: TGTGCCAGCAGCGCGAGCAGGGATCACTACGAGCAGTACTTC
d_gene: TRBD1; j_gene: TRBJ1-1; abundance: .; v_gene: TRBV5-1; CDR3aa: CASSAGTGRVNTEAFF; CDR3nt: TGCGCCAGCAGCGCCGGGACAGGGAGGGTGAACACTGAAGCTTTCTTT
d_gene: .; j_gene: TRBJ2-7; abundance: .; v_gene: TRBV6-7; CDR3aa: CASSSLNEQYF; CDR3nt: TGTGCCAGCAGCTCGCTCAACGAGCAGTACTTC
d_gene: .; j_gene: TRBJ2-7; abundance: .; v_gene: TRBV5-1; CDR3aa: CASSLEAARAYEQYF; CDR3nt: TGCGCCAGCAGCTTGGAGGCGGCCCGGGCCTACGAGCAGTACTTC
d_gene: .; j_gene: TRBJ1-2; abundance: .; v_gene: TRBV27; CDR3aa: CASLRILYGYTF; CDR3nt: TGTGCCAGCCTCCGAATCCTCTATGGCTACACCTTC
d_gene: .; j_gene: TRBJ2-2; abundance: .; v_gene: TRBV6-1; CDR3aa: CASRQNTGELFF; CDR3nt: TGTGCCAGCAGGCAGAACACCGGGGAGCTGTTTTTT
d_gene: .; j_gene: TRBJ1-6; abundance: few; v_gene: TRBV9; CDR3aa: CASSVEGGSFSPLHF; CDR3nt: TGTGCCAGCAGCGTAGAGGGGGGGTCGTTTTCACCCCTCCACTTT
d_gene: TRBD2; j_gene: TRBJ2-3; abundance: .; v_gene: TRBV11-2; CDR3aa: CASSPLSGGRHTQYF; CDR3nt: TGTGCCAGCAGCCCGCTGAGCGGGGGGCGACATACGCAGTATTTT
d_gene: TRBD1; j_gene: TRBJ2-3; abundance: .; v_gene: TRBV24-1; CDR3aa: CATSEGTGATDTQYF; CDR3nt: TGTGCCACCAGTGAAGGGACAGGGGCCACAGATACGCAGTATTTT
d_gene: .; j_gene: TRBJ2-5; abundance: few; v_gene: TRBV9; CDR3aa: CASSVGGTLGVETQYF; CDR3nt: TGTGCCAGCAGCGTAGGCGGGACGCTTGGGGTAGAGACCCAGTACTTC
d_gene: .; j_gene: TRBJ1-1; abundance: .; v_gene: TRBV12-3/TRBV12-4; CDR3aa: CASSLGGNTEAFF; CDR3nt: TGTGCCAGCAGTCTGGGGGGGAACACTGAAGCTTTCTTT
d_gene: .; j_gene: TRBJ1-4; abundance: .; v_gene: TRBV10-3; CDR3aa: CAIRDKGGGKLFF; CDR3nt: TGTGCCATCCGGGACAAAGGGGGTGGTAAACTGTTTTTT
d_gene: .; j_gene: TRBJ1-2; abundance: few; v_gene: TRBV12-5; CDR3aa: CASGPAGGPTGYGYTF; CDR3nt: TGTGCTAGTGGGCCCGCGGGGGGCCCAACAGGCTATGGCTACACCTTC
d_gene: .; j_gene: TRBJ2-5; abundance: .; v_gene: TRBV5-1; CDR3aa: CASNVDQGSAQYF; CDR3nt: TGCGCCAGCAACGTCGACCAGGGGTCGGCCCAGTACTTC
d_gene: TRBD1; j_gene: TRBJ2-7; abundance: .; v_gene: TRBV18; CDR3aa: CASSPGQFYEQYF; CDR3nt: TGTGCCAGCTCACCGGGACAGTTCTACGAGCAGTACTTC
d_gene: TRBD1; j_gene: TRBJ2-7; abundance: .; v_gene: TRBV9; CDR3aa: CASSVGQGLHYEQYF; CDR3nt: TGTGCCAGCAGCGTAGGACAGGGCCTACACTACGAGCAGTACTTC
d_gene: TRBD2; j_gene: TRBJ2-3; abundance: .; v_gene: TRBV6-4; CDR3aa: CASSVTSGGTDTQYF; CDR3nt: TGTGCCAGCAGTGTGACTAGCGGGGGCACAGATACGCAGTATTTT
d_gene: .; j_gene: TRBJ1-2; abundance: .; v_gene: TRBV21-1; CDR3aa: CASTISGQAAINYGYTF; CDR3nt: TGTGCCAGCACCATATCTGGACAGGCCGCAATTAACTATGGCTACACCTTC
d_gene: .; j_gene: TRBJ2-2; abundance: few; v_gene: TRBV19; CDR3aa: CASSKTGLFSTGELFF; CDR3nt: TGTGCCAGTAGCAAAACAGGCCTCTTCTCCACCGGGGAGCTGTTTTTT
d_gene: .; j_gene: TRBJ2-1; abundance: .; v_gene: TRBV10-2; CDR3aa: CASSESMQWTAYNEQFF; CDR3nt: TGCGCCAGCAGTGAGTCGATGCAGTGGACGGCCTACAATGAGCAGTTCTTC
d_gene: .; j_gene: TRBJ1-5; abundance: .; v_gene: TRBV7-6; CDR3aa: CASSLFSGANQPQHF; CDR3nt: TGTGCCAGCAGCTTATTTTCGGGAGCAAATCAGCCCCAGCATTTT
d_gene: .; j_gene: TRBJ1-1; abundance: once; v_gene: TRBV29-1; CDR3aa: CSGGQLNTEAFF; CDR3nt: TGCAGCGGAGGACAGTTGAACACTGAAGCTTTCTTT
d_gene: .; j_gene: TRBJ2-3; abundance: .; v_gene: TRBV7-6; CDR3aa: CASSLVLALRGDTQYF; CDR3nt: TGTGCCAGCAGCTTAGTTCTAGCCCTGAGGGGAGATACGCAGTATTTT
d_gene: .; j_gene: TRBJ2-7; abundance: .; v_gene: TRBV27; CDR3aa: CASSRDIYYEQYF; CDR3nt: TGTGCCAGCAGTCGGGACATCTACTACGAGCAGTACTTC
d_gene: TRBD1; j_gene: TRBJ2-2; abundance: .; v_gene: TRBV28; CDR3aa: CASHRGHGELFF; CDR3nt: TGTGCCAGCCACAGGGGGCATGGGGAGCTGTTTTTT
d_gene: TRBD1; j_gene: TRBJ2-1; abundance: .; v_gene: TRBV5-6; CDR3aa: CASSIQTGLNNEQFF; CDR3nt: TGTGCCAGCAGCATTCAGACAGGGTTAAACAATGAGCAGTTCTTC
d_gene: .; j_gene: TRBJ2-2; abundance: few; v_gene: TRBV12-5; CDR3aa: CASGSAGAGELFF; CDR3nt: TGTGCTAGTGGTTCCGCAGGAGCCGGGGAGCTGTTTTTT
d_gene: TRBD2; j_gene: TRBJ2-1; abundance: .; v_gene: TRBV3-1/TRBV3-2; CDR3aa: CASSQGLAGKDEQFF; CDR3nt: TGTGCCAGCAGCCAAGGACTAGCGGGGAAGGATGAGCAGTTCTTC
d_gene: .; j_gene: TRBJ1-4; abundance: .; v_gene: TRBV10-3; CDR3aa: CAISERPGNEKLFF; CDR3nt: TGTGCCATCAGTGAAAGGCCAGGGAATGAAAAACTGTTTTTT